This T cell receptor beta chain was sequenced in a study of CD8 T cells in Susac syndrome. Healthy donors, matched for age and sex, constituted the control group. Random hexamers served to reverse transcribe roughly 0.5 to 1 ug RNA. The amplification used immunoSEQ multiplex PCR on TCR beta CDR3; it spanned 54 Vbeta and 13 Jbeta. TCRdb re-analysed the immunoSEQ multiplex PCR reads in MiXCR, keeping a single row per CDR3 protein. The sample lists nearly 70,000 distinct CDR3 sequences; 85% to 95% were seen once. This clonotype was picked up a small number of times. Sample: CD8+ T cells from PBMCs. This TCR came from a human donor in good health.

This CDR3 reads CASSETSNPSGELFF. Here the CDR3 DNA reads TGTGCCAGCAGCGAGACTAGTAACCCCTCCGGGGAGCTGTTTTTT. The chain recombines TRBV7-8 with TRBJ2-2, with D perhaps TRBD2 (6 bases). CDR3 length: 15 amino acids. Trimming shortened V by 5 bases and J by 6 bases, and 16 bases separated the two germline ends. CDR1 is SGHVS, CDR2 FQNEAQ, per germline. The full variable domain, its missing parts supplied by reference TRBV7-8 and TRBJ2-2, is GAGVSQSPRYKVAKRGQDVALRCDPISGHVSLFWYQQALGQGPEFLTYFQNEAQLDKSGLPSDRFFAERPEGSVSTLKIQRTQQEDSAVYLCASSETSNPSGELFFGEGSRLTVL.